This T cell receptor (beta chain) was retrieved from a study of OX40 agonist ivuxolimab in advanced cancers. CDR3 length: 15 residues. After removal of 0 bases from V and 8 bases from J, the junction contained 9 bases not matched to a gene. Germline lookup yields CDR1 GTSNPN and CDR2 SVGIG (reference sequence). This table comes from immunoSEQ multiplex PCR, and its TCRdb copy is limited to in-frame clones, with some not included. The table has about 77,000 clones, around 87% seen once. This sample comprised CD4+ or CD8+ T cells sorted from blood, obtained in a trial of the OX40 agonist ivuxolimab. This TCR was sampled from an adult with an advanced solid tumor such as melanoma, head and neck, liver or kidney cancer. The chain couples TRBV30 to TRBJ1-4; 7 nucleotides line up with TRBD1. The CDR3 DNA reads TGTGCCTGGAGTGTATCTCGACAGGGAGGGGAAAAACTGTTTTTT. It translates to CAWSVSRQGGEKLFF.